A single sample gave rise to the 8 T cell receptor beta chains below, sequenced in a study of chemoradiotherapy in HPV16-positive cancers. The table came from immunoSEQ multiplex PCR; TCRdb's copy has only in-frame clones and leaves some out. The sample records about 14,000 clones, around 70% being singletons. The sample was acquired from a patient who underwent chemoradiotherapy. These receptors were collected from a human donor with HPV-associated anogenital cancer.

This clone was observed a few times. This chain links TRBV18 with TRBJ1-4, with D uncertain. V lost 2 bases, J lost 0 bases, and 4 bases lay in between. Germline assignment: CDR1 KGHSH and CDR2 LQKENI. This CDR3 is built from 14 residues. CDR3 DNA sequence: TGTGCCAGCTCACCAGGGGCAACTAATGAAAAACTGTTTTTT. Protein sequence: CASSPGATNEKLFF.

This chain joins TRBV6-1 and TRBJ1-5, with 10 nucleotides matching TRBD1. In germline, CDR1 is MNHNS, CDR2 SASEGT. J lost 5 bases, V lost 0 bases, and 4 bases had no gene match. The CDR3 runs 16 residues. The chain's CDR3 is CASSEARGQGDQPQHF. The DNA for the CDR3 is TGTGCCAGCAGTGAAGCGAGAGGACAGGGGGATCAGCCCCAGCATTTT.

This clone has a single count. The chain carries TRBV5-1 and TRBJ1-1; no clear D gene. Trimming shortened V by 2 bases and J by 1 base, and 9 bases separated the two germline ends. In germline, CDR1 is SGHRS, CDR2 YFSETQ. The CDR3 totals 14 residues. The CDR3 nucleotides read TGCGCCAGCAGCTTTAGCAGGAGGAACACTGAAGCTTTCTTT. Encoded protein: CASSFSRRNTEAFF.

The gene calls are TRBV27 and TRBJ2-7, with a weak D call TRBD2 (5 bases). V lost 5 bases, J lost 4 bases, and 21 bases lay in between. The CDR3 runs 16 residues. From germline, CDR1 is MNHEY and CDR2 SMNVEV (reference sequence). CDR3 coding DNA: TGTGCCAGCAGTCCTGGAGGTTCCCTTGGTCAATACGAGCAGTACTTC. Amino acid sequence: CASSPGGSLGQYEQYF.

V and J are TRBV4-3 and TRBJ1-1; the D gene is possibly TRBD1 (5 bases). There are 14 residues in the CDR3. Looked up from germline, CDR1 is LGHNA and CDR2 is YSLEER. V was trimmed by 4 bases and J by 0 bases, leaving 9 bases between them. This chain's CDR3 is CASSPGVVNTEAFF. DNA for the CDR3: TGCGCCAGCAGCCCGGGGGTCGTGAACACTGAAGCTTTCTTT.

Only a few counts were recorded for this clone. The V call is TRBV5-1, the J call TRBJ2-7; TRBD2 agrees at 9 bases. The CDR3 consists of 14 residues. V lost 2 bases and J lost 2; bases outside the gene matches: 2. Germline V gives CDR1 SGHRS, CDR2 YFSETQ. The CDR3 region has the DNA TGCGCCAGCAGCTTAGCGGGGGGCCCCTACGAGCAGTACTTC. As protein: CASSLAGGPYEQYF.

CDR3 protein: CASSPVLGVDGYTF. The CDR3 nucleotides read TGTGCCAGTAGCCCCGTGCTGGGTGTGGACGGCTACACCTTC. This sequence joins TRBV19 and TRBJ1-2, with D uncertain. CDR1 and CDR2 (germline): LNHDA, SQIVND (reference sequence). Trimming took off 6 bases at V and 8 bases at J, with 19 bases between the two ends. The CDR3 covers 14 residues.

V and J are TRBV6-5 and TRBJ2-7; 8 bases are a match to TRBD1. With V trimmed by 6 bases and J by 6 bases, 10 bases remained unmatched. Germline CDR1 reads MNHEY; CDR2 reads SVGAGI. This CDR3 region has 14 residues. In DNA form, the CDR3 reads TGTGCCAGCAGCACTCGGGACAGGTCATTCGAGCAGTACTTC. Translation: CASSTRDRSFEQYF.